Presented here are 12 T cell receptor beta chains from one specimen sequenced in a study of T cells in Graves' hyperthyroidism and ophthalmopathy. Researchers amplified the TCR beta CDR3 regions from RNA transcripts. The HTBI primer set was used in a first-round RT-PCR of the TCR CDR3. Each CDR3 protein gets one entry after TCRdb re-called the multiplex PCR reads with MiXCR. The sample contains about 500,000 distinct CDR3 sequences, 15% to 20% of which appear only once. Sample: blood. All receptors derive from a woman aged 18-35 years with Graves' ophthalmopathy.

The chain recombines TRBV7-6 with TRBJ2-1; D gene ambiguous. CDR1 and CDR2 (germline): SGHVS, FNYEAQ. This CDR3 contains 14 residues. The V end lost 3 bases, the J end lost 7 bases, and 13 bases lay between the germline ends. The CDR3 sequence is CASSFRPGLNEQFF. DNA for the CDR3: TGTGCCAGCAGCTTTCGACCAGGATTGAATGAGCAGTTCTTC.

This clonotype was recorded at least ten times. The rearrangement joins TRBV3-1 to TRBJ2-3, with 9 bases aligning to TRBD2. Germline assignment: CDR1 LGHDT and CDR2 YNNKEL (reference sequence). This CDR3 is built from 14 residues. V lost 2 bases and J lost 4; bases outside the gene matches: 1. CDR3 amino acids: CASSQLAGADTQYF. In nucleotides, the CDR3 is TGTGCCAGCAGCCAATTAGCGGGAGCAGATACGCAGTATTTT.

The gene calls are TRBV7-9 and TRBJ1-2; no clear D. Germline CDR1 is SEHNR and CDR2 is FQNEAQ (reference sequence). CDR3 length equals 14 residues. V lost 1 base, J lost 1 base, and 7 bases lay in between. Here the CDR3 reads CASSLGANNYGYTF. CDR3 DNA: TGTGCCAGCAGCTTAGGGGCCAATAACTATGGCTACACCTTC. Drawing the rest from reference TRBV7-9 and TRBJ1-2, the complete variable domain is DTGVSQNPRHKITKRGQNVTFRCDPISEHNRLYWYRQTLGQGPEFLTYFQNEAQLEKSRLLSDRFSAERPKGSFSTLEIQRTEQGDSAMYLCASSLGANNYGYTFGSGTRLTVV.

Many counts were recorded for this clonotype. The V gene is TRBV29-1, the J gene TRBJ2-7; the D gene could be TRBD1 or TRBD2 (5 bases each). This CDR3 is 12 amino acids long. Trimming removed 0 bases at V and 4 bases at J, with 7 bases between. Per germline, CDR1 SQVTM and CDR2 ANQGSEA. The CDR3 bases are TGCAGCGTTGAAGAGGGGGATTACGAGCAGTACTTC. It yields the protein CSVEEGDYEQYF.

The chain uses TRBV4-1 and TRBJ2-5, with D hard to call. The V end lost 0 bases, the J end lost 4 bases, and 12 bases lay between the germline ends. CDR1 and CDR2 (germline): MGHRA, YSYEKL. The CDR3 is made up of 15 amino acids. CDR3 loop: CASSQDGGGRETQYF. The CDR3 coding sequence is TGCGCCAGCAGCCAAGATGGCGGCGGTAGAGAGACCCAGTACTTC.

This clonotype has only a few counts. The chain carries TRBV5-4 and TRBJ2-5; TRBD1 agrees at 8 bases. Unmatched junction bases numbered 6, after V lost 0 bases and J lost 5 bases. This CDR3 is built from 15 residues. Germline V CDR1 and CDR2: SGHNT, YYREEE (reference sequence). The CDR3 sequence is CASSLDAGGAETQYF. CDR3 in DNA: TGTGCCAGCAGCTTGGATGCAGGGGGCGCGGAGACCCAGTACTTC.

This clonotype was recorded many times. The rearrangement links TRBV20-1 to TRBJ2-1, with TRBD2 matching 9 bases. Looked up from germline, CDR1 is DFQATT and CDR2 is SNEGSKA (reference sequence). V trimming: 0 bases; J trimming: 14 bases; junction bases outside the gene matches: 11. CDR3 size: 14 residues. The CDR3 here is CSAREVPIAGDEFF. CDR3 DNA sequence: TGCAGTGCTAGAGAGGTTCCCATAGCGGGAGATGAGTTCTTC.

The CDR3 nucleotides read TGTGCCAGCAGTTTAAGCGTTGGCGGGGGCACAGATACGCAGTATTTT. This translates into CASSLSVGGGTDTQYF. The chain links TRBV27 to TRBJ2-3, with TRBD2 as a possible D gene (6 bases). The V gene's germline CDR1 is MNHEY and CDR2 SMNVEV (reference sequence). This CDR3 is 16 amino acids long. The V gene lost 2 bases and the J gene lost 1 base, with 13 bases spanning the gap.

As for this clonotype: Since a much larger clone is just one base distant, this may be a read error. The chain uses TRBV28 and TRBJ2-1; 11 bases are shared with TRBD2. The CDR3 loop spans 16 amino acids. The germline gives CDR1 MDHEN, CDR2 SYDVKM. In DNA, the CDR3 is TGTGCCAGCGGTTTCTTTAGCGGGGGGGCCGGTAATGAGCAGTTCTTC. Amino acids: CASGFFSGGAGNEQFF. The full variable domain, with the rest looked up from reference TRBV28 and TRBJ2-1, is DVKVTQSSRYLVKRTGEKVFLECVQDMDHENMFWYRQDPGLGLRLIYFSYDVKMKEKGDIPEGYSVSREKKERFSLILESASTNQTSMYLCASGFFSGGAGNEQFFGPGTRLTVL.

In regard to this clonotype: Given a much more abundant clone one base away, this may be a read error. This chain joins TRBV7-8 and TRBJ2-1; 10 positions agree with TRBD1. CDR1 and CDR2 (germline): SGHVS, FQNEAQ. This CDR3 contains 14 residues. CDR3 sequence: CASSQRDRGFEQCF. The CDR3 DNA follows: TGTGCCAGCAGCCAGCGGGACAGGGGTTTTGAGCAGTGCTTC.

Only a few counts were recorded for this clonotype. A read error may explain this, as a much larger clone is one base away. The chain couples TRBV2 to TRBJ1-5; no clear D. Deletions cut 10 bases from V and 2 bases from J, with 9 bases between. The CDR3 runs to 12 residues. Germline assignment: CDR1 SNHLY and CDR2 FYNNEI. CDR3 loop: CANKQRNQPQHF. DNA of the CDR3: TGTGCCAACAAACAGCGCAATCAGCCCCAGCATTTT.

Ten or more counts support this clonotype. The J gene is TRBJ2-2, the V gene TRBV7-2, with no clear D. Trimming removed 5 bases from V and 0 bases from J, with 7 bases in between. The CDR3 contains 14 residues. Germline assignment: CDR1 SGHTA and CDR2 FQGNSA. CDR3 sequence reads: CASSPPTNTGELFF. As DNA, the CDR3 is TGTGCCAGCAGCCCACCTACGAACACCGGGGAGCTGTTTTTT.